This T cell receptor beta chain was identified in a study of T cell repertoires in cytomegalovirus infection. Study summary: Carrying CMV and the relevant HLA type showed in public TCR beta signatures. Findings and caveats of the study: CMV-specific TCR beta clonotypes restricted by HLA-C were the ones dominating the ex vivo response. There were carriers of CMV plus the relevant HLA, and cumulative public TCR beta family frequency identified them.

CDR1 is SGHTA, CDR2 FQGNSA, per germline. Unmatched junction bases numbered 5, after V lost 8 bases and J lost 2 bases. This CDR3 comprises 13 residues. In its sample, this clonotype was seen once. The target antigen is unknown. TCRdb passed the reads through MiXCR, listing each CDR3 protein once. The sample includes about 320,000 distinct CDR3 sequences, 9% to 9.5% of them seen just once. The genes are TRBV7-2 and TRBJ1-2; 7 bases are a match to TRBD1. The clonotype originates from a human donor in good health (CMV status not recorded). Some clones in this sample may be carry-over from other donors' samples. The sequenced sample consisted of PBMCs. The CDR3 spells CASARGQNYGYTF. The CDR3 bases are TGTGCCAGCGCTCGGGGACAGAACTATGGCTACACCTTC.